This entry lists 7 T cell receptor beta chains sequenced from one sample in a study of T cells in Graves' hyperthyroidism and ophthalmopathy. RNA transcripts provided the source from which TCR beta CDR3 regions were amplified. The HTBI set primed first-round TCR CDR3 RT-PCR. TCRdb recomputed calls from the multiplex PCR reads with MiXCR, one row per CDR3 protein. The sample records 550,000 to 600,000 distinct CDR3 sequences, more than 45% being singletons. The sequenced sample was peripheral blood or thyroid tissue (not recorded which). The receptors stem from an adult woman with Graves' disease, either hyperthyroidism or ophthalmopathy (not recorded which).

J is TRBJ2-5 and V is TRBV9; D remains ambiguous. The V end was cut by 5 bases, the J end by 5 bases, with 16 bases between. The germline V gene encodes CDR1 SGDLS and CDR2 YYNGEE. This CDR3 contains 14 residues. The CDR3 coding sequence is TGTGCCAGCAGTTTGGTGGCGCCCGGGGAGACCCAGTACTTC. Protein: CASSLVAPGETQYF. Complete variable domain (other parts from reference TRBV9 and TRBJ2-5): DSGVTQTPKHLITATGQRVTLRCSPRSGDLSVYWYQQSLDQGLQFLIQYYNGEERAKGNILERFSAQQFPDLHSELNLSSLELGDSALYFCASSLVAPGETQYFGPGTRLLVL.

In this sample, this clonotype turned up many times. The chain is built from TRBV20-1 and TRBJ1-5; the D gene is possibly TRBD1 (5 bases). Looked up from germline, CDR1 is DFQATT and CDR2 is SNEGSKA (reference sequence). The V end lost 5 bases, the J end lost 0 bases, and 14 bases lay between the germline ends. This CDR3 is 15 amino acids long. DNA of the CDR3: TGCAGTGCTGTTGGGGGGGGGTCTAGCAATCAGCCCCAGCATTTT. Amino acid sequence: CSAVGGGSSNQPQHF.

V and J are TRBV18 and TRBJ2-6; possibly TRBD1 for D (6 bases). The CDR3 runs 17 residues. The germline V and J ends were trimmed by 3 bases and 1 base, with 13 bases remaining between them. Germline lookup yields CDR1 KGHSH and CDR2 LQKENI. The CDR3 loop is CASSPSRTASGANVLTF. Written as DNA, the CDR3 is TGTGCCAGCTCACCTTCGCGGACAGCATCTGGGGCCAACGTCCTGACTTTC.

This clonotype was seen repeatedly, ten times or more. The rearrangement links TRBV7-2 to TRBJ2-7; possible D gene TRBD2, 6 bases. Germline V gene lookup returns CDR1 SGHTA and CDR2 FQGNSA. V lost 1 base, J lost 6 bases, and 19 bases lay in between. The length of the CDR3 is 16 residues. The CDR3 DNA reads TGTGCCAGCAGCTTAGAGGGGCGTGGAGGGATCCGCGAGCAGTACTTC. Amino acid sequence: CASSLEGRGGIREQYF.

This clonotype was counted ten times or more. V is TRBV9 and J is TRBJ1-4; tentative D call: TRBD1 (5 bases). Per germline, CDR1 SGDLS and CDR2 YYNGEE. V lost 3 bases to trimming and J lost 7 bases, with 10 bases between them. The CDR3 loop spans 13 amino acids. The CDR3 spells CASSDGAGEKLFF. For the CDR3, the DNA is TGTGCCAGCAGCGATGGGGCCGGTGAAAAACTGTTTTTT.

This clonotype came up many times. CDR3 region: CASSLFRGNYEQYF. The DNA of the CDR3 is TGTGCCAGCAGCTTATTCCGGGGGAACTACGAGCAGTACTTC. The chain uses TRBV5-6 and TRBJ2-7, with TRBD2 as a possible D gene (6 bases). CDR1 and CDR2 from the germline V gene are SGHDT and YYEEEE. V was clipped by 2 bases and J by 3 bases, with 12 bases between them. The CDR3 is 14 amino acids.

This clonotype has ten or more counts. The rearrangement uses TRBV5-1 and TRBJ2-2, with 7 bases fitting TRBD1. The length of the CDR3 is 15 residues. CDR1 and CDR2 from the germline V gene are SGHRS and YFSETQ. Trimming at V came to 2 bases and at J to 4 bases, leaving 5 bases not matched to a gene. The CDR3 DNA reads TGCGCCAGCAGCTTCAGCACAGGGGTCACCGGGGAGCTGTTTTTT. Its protein product is CASSFSTGVTGELFF.